Below, 8 T cell receptor beta chains from the same sample are listed, as sequenced in a study of shared clonotypes between healthy human individuals. Assay: immunoSEQ multiplex PCR; the TCRdb copy retains only in-frame clones and omits some. The sample gives 550,000 to 700,000 clones, 73% of which show up once; under 2% is in the top ten. Sequenced: memory CD4+ T cells sorted from blood. This sample's subset: CD45RA-negative fraction. The receptor source for this set is a woman aged 25 to 39 in good health.

This clone was observed a handful of times. This sample also contains other DNA sequences that code for the same CDR3. The J gene is TRBJ1-3, the V gene TRBV5-1; D is uncertain. Germline-derived CDR1 and CDR2 are SGHRS and YFSETQ. Trimming removed 4 bases from V and 0 bases from J, with 8 bases in between. The CDR3 has 14 amino acids. This CDR3 is CASSPGTSGNTIYF. The CDR3 DNA reads TGCGCCAGCAGCCCAGGAACCTCTGGAAACACCATATATTTT.

This clone was detected many times. Other DNA sequences within the sample encode an identical CDR3. The V gene is TRBV5-4, the J gene TRBJ1-2, with 9 positions matching TRBD1. V shed 2 bases and J 6 bases; nucleotides not matched to a gene: 2. In germline, CDR1 is SGHNT, CDR2 YYREEE (reference sequence). The CDR3 runs 13 residues. The CDR3 protein is CASSFDRGNGYTF. In nucleotides, the CDR3 is TGTGCCAGCAGCTTTGACAGGGGGAATGGCTACACCTTC.

This clone was counted a few times. The chain employs TRBV7-3 and TRBJ1-1; 8 nucleotides agree with TRBD1. The CDR3 spans 15 residues. Germline V gene lookup returns CDR1 SGHTA and CDR2 FQGTGA. Losses at the gene ends were 0 bases for V and 4 bases for J; bases not matched to a gene: 4. CDR3 protein: CASSLTRTGITEAFF. The CDR3 bases are TGTGCCAGCAGCTTAACCCGGACAGGGATCACTGAAGCTTTCTTT. The whole variable domain, remainder taken from reference TRBV7-3 and TRBJ1-1, is GAGVSQTPSNKVTEKGKYVELRCDPISGHTALYWYRQSLGQGPEFLIYFQGTGAADDSGLPNDRFFAVRPEGSVSTLKIQRTERGDSAVYLCASSLTRTGITEAFFGQGTRLTVV.

V gene TRBV7-3 combines with J gene TRBJ2-7, with 10 bases fitting TRBD2. The CDR3 is made up of 14 amino acids. Germline V lookup: CDR1 SGHTA, CDR2 FQGTGA. V gave up 6 bases and J gave up 8 bases; unmatched junction bases: 10. Here the CDR3 DNA reads TGTGCCAGCAGTAAGGGGACTAGCGCTTCTAAGCAGTACTTC. Translation: CASSKGTSASKQYF.

About this clone: At the DNA level, this CDR3 is encoded by other sequences in the same sample as well. The chain is built from TRBV2 and TRBJ2-5; D is possibly TRBD2 (5 bases). The CDR3 spans 13 residues. The ends were cut back, 5 bases at V and 1 base at J, with 8 bases in the middle. Germline CDR1 is SNHLY and CDR2 is FYNNEI. CDR3 DNA: TGTGCCAGCAGTCGGGAAACCCAAGAGACCCAGTACTTC. Its translation: CASSRETQETQYF.

The chain joins TRBV19 to TRBJ2-2; perhaps TRBD2 as D (5 bases). The CDR3 has 14 amino acids. Germline-derived CDR1 and CDR2 are LNHDA and SQIVND (reference sequence). Trimming removed 6 bases from V and 5 bases from J, with 13 bases in between. CDR3 sequence reads: CASRRGLITGELFF. CDR3 coding DNA: TGTGCCAGTAGGCGAGGGCTGATAACCGGGGAGCTGTTTTTT. Looking up the rest from reference TRBV19 and TRBJ2-2 gives the full variable domain: DGGITQSPKYLFRKEGQNVTLSCEQNLNHDAMYWYRQDPGQGLRLIYYSQIVNDFQKGDIAEGYSVSREKKESFPLTVTSAQKNPTAFYLCASRRGLITGELFFGEGSRLTVL.

The chain employs TRBV21-1 and TRBJ2-1. TRBV21-1 is listed as a pseudogene. This CDR3 comprises 15 residues. The CDR3 DNA sequence: TGTGCCAGCAGCACGGTGGGAAGCTCCTACAATGAGCAGTTCTTC. Amino acid sequence: CASSTVGSSYNEQFF.

This chain uses TRBV6-5 with TRBJ2-2; 11 nucleotides match TRBD2. CDR1 is MNHEY and CDR2 is SVGAGI in the germline V gene. J was trimmed by 6 bases and V by 6 bases; bases with no gene match: 6. This CDR3 comprises 15 residues. The CDR3 coding sequence is TGTGCCAGCAGCCAACTAGCGGGAGTGGCCGGGGAGCTGTTTTTT. It specifies CASSQLAGVAGELFF.